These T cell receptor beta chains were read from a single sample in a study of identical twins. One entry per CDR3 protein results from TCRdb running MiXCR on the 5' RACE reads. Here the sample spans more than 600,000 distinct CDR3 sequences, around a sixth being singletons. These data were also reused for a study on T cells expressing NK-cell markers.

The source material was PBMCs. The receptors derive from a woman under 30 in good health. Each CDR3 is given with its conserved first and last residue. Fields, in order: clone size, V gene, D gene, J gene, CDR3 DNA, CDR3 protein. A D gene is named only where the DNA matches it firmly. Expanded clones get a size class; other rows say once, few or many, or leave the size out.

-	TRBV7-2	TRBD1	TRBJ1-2	TGTGCCAGCAGGGAGACAGGGGGCATTAGCTATGGCTACACCTTC	CASRETGGISYGYTF
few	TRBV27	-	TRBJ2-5	TGTGCCAGCAGTTCAACCCTCGGGCGTTTCCAAGAGACCCAGTACTTC	CASSSTLGRFQETQYF
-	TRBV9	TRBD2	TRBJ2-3	TGTGCCAGCAGCGTAGTAGCGGGGGGGATAGATACGCAGTATTTT	CASSVVAGGIDTQYF
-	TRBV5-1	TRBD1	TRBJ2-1	TGCGCCAGCAGCTGGGACAGGGGTGGGTATGAGCAGTTCTTC	CASSWDRGGYEQFF
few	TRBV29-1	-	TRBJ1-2	TGCAGCGTTGGGGAACAGGGTCGTCACTATGGCTACACCTTC	CSVGEQGRHYGYTF
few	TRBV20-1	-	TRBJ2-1	TGCAGTGCTCCGACTAGGCCGGGAACATACAATGAGCAGTTCTTC	CSAPTRPGTYNEQFF
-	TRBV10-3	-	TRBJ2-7	TGTGCCATCAGTCCGACAGGGACTACCTACGAGCAGTACTTC	CAISPTGTTYEQYF
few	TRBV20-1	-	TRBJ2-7	TGCAGTGCTACCCTTGATCTGCGAGGTATCTTC	CSATLDLRGIF
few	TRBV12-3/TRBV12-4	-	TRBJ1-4	TGTGCCAGCAGTCCCCTTACGAATCCTAATGAAAAACTGTTTTTT	CASSPLTNPNEKLFF
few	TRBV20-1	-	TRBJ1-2	TGCAGTGCTAGTGCGGCTAACTATGGCTACACCTTC	CSASAANYGYTF
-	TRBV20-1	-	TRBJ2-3	TGCAGTGCGTCATCGATTAGAATCACAGATACGCAGTATTTT	CSASSIRITDTQYF
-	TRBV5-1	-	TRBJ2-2	TGCGCCAGCACCGGAGCGACAATCGCAGGGGAGCTGTTTTTT	CASTGATIAGELFF
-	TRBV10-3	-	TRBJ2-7	TGTGCCATCAGTGAAGAAGCCTACGAGCAGTACTTC	CAISEEAYEQYF
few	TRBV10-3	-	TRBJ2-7	TGTGCCATCAGTGGGGGGACTGCTGCCGAGCAGTACTTC	CAISGGTAAEQYF
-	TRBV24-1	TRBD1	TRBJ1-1	TGTGCCACCACCGCCGGGACAGGGGGAACTGAAGCTTTCTTT	CATTAGTGGTEAFF
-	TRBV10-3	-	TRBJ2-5	TGTGCCATCAGTGATTTAGAGACCCAGTACTTC	CAISDLETQYF
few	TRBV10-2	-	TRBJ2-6	TGCGCCAGCAGTCCTTGGGAACCTGGGGCCAACGTCCTGACTTTC	CASSPWEPGANVLTF
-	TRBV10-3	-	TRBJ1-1	TGTGCCATCAAGTTTGGGCAGGAGGGTGCTGAAGCTTTCTTT	CAIKFGQEGAEAFF
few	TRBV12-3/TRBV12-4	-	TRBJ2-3	TGTGCCAGCAGTTTGTACCTGGGCACAGATACGCAGTATTTT	CASSLYLGTDTQYF
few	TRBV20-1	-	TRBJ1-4	TGCAGTGCTAGAGCAAACAGTGAAAAACTGTTTTTT	CSARANSEKLFF
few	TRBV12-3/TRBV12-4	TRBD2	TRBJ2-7	TGTGCCAGCAACCCTAGCGGGAGCAACTATAAGCAGTACTTC	CASNPSGSNYKQYF
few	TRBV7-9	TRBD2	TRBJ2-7	TGTGCCAGCAGCGGGTCTAGCGGGAGATCCTACGAGCAGTACTTC	CASSGSSGRSYEQYF
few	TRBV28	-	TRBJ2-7	TGTGCCAGCCAGGAGAGTGTCTACGAGCAGTACTTC	CASQESVYEQYF
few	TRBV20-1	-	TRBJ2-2	TGCAGTGCTAGAGTAGTGGGGTCTAACACCGGGGAGCTGTTTTTT	CSARVVGSNTGELFF
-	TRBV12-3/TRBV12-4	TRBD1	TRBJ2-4	TGTGCCAGCAGTCCATCGGACAGGGAAAACATTCAGTACTTC	CASSPSDRENIQYF
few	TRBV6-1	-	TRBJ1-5	TGTGCCAGCAAGGGCCTGGGGGGTGAAGAGCCCCAGCATTTT	CASKGLGGEEPQHF
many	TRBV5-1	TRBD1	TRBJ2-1	TGCGCCAGCAGCTTTGGGACAGGCTCCTACAATGAGCAGTTCTTC	CASSFGTGSYNEQFF
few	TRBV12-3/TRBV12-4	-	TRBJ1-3	TGTGCCAGCAGTTATGTGAACACCATATATTTT	CASSYVNTIYF
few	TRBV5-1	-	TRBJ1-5	TGCGCCAGCAGCTTGGTCCCGGGGGAGGGTCAGCCCCAGCATTTT	CASSLVPGEGQPQHF
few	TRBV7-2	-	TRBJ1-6	TGTGCCAGCAGCCCCCGACCGGATTATAATTCACCCCTCCACTTT	CASSPRPDYNSPLHF
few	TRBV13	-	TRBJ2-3	TGTGCCAGCAGTACAGGACGCACCACAGATACGCAGTATTTT	CASSTGRTTDTQYF
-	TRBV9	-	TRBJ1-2	TGTGCCAGCAGCCAATCACCAGGGCAGGACTATGGCTACACCTTC	CASSQSPGQDYGYTF
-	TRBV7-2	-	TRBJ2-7	TGTGCCAGCAGCCAGGCCCTAGGACTCCTGTTGTTC	CASSQALGLLLF
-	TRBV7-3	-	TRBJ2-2	TGTGCCAGCAGCCCCCCCGGAACCGTCTCCGCGAACACCGGGGAGCTGTTTTTT	CASSPPGTVSANTGELFF
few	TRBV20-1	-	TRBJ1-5	TGCAGTGCTAGAAAACCCGAGGGCAATCAGCCCCAGCATTTT	CSARKPEGNQPQHF
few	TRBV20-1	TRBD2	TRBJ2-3	TGCAGTGCTAGTGGGCCCGGGACTAGCGGGGGGCCAATTATAAATACGCAGTATTTT	CSASGPGTSGGPIINTQYF
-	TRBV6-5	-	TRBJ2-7	TGTGCCAGCAGTTCTTGGACACTCGAGTACGAGCAGTACTTC	CASSSWTLEYEQYF
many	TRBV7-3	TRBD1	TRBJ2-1	TGTGCCAGCAGCCAACTAGGGACAGTAAACAATGAGCAGTTCTTC	CASSQLGTVNNEQFF